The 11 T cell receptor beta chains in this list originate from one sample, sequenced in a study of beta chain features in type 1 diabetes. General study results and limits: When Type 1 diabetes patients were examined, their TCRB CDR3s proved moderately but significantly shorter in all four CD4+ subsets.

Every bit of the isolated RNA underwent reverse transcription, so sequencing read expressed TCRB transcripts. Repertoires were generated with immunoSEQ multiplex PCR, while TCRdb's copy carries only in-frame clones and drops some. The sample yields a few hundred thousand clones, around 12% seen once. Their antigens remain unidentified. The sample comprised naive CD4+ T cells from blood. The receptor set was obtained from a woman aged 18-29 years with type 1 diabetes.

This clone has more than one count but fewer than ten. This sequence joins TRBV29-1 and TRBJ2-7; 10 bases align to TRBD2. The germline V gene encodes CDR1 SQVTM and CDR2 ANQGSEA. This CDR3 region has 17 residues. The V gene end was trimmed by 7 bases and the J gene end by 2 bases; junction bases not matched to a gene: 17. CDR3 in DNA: TGCAGCGCTCAACTAGCGGGAAAAGGCCCTGCCCCCTACGAGCAGTACTTC. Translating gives CSAQLAGKGPAPYEQYF.

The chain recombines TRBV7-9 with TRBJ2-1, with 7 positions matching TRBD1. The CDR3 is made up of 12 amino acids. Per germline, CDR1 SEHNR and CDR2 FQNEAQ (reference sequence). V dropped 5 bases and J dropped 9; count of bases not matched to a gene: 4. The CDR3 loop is CASSNDRAEQFF. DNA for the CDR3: TGTGCCAGCAGCAATGACAGGGCTGAGCAGTTCTTC.

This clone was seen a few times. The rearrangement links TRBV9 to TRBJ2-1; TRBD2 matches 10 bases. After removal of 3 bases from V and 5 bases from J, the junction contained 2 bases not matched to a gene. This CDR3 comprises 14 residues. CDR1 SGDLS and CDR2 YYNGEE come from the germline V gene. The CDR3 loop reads CASSAGTSDNEQFF. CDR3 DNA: TGTGCCAGCAGCGCCGGGACTAGCGACAATGAGCAGTTCTTC.

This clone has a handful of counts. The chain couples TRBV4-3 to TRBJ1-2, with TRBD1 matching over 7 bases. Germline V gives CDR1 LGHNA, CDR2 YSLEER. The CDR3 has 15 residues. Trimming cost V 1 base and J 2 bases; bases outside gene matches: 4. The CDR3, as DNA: TGCGCCAGCAGCCAAGGGGACAGATTAAACTATGGCTACACCTTC. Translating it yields CASSQGDRLNYGYTF.

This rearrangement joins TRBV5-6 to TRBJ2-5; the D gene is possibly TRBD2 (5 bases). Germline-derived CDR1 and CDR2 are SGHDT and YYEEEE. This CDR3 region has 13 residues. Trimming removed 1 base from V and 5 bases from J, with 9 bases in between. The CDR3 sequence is CASSLRGSETQYF. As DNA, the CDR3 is TGTGCCAGCAGCTTGCGCGGGTCCGAGACCCAGTACTTC.

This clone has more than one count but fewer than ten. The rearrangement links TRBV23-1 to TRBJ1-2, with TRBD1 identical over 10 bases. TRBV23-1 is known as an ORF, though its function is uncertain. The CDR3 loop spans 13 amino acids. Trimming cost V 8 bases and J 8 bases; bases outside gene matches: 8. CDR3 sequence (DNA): TGCGCCAGCCCCGGGACAGGGGCGGGGGGCTACACCTTC. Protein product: CASPGTGAGGYTF.

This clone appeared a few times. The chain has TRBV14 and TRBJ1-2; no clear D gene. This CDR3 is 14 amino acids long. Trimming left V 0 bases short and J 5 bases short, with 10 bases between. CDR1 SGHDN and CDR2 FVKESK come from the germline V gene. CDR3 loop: CASSQEVRGYGYTF. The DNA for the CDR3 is TGTGCCAGCAGCCAAGAAGTGAGAGGTTATGGCTACACCTTC.

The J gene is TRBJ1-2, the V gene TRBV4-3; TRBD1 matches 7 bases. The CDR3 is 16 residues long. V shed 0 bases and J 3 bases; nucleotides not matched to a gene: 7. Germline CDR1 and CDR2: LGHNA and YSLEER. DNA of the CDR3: TGCGCCAGCAGCCAAGATTTTGGGACAGTCTACTATGGCTACACCTTC. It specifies CASSQDFGTVYYGYTF.

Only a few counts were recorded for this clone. The CDR3 loop reads CSVEVSGYEQYF. The CDR3 DNA reads TGCAGCGTTGAAGTGAGCGGCTACGAGCAGTACTTC. This rearrangement joins TRBV29-1 to TRBJ2-7, with D tentatively TRBD2 (5 bases). Per the germline V gene, CDR1 is SQVTM and CDR2 is ANQGSEA. V lost 1 base to trimming and J lost 3 bases, with 7 bases between them. This CDR3 comprises 12 residues.

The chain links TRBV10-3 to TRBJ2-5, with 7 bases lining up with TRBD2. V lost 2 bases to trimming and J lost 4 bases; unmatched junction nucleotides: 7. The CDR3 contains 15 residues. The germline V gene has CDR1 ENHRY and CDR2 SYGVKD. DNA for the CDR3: TGTGCCATCAGTGAGGGCGCGGGAGCGGGAGAGACCCAGTACTTC. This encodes CAISEGAGAGETQYF.

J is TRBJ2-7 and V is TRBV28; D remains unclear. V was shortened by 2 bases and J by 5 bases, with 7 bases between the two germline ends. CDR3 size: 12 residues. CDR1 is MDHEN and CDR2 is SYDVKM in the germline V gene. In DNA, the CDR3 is TGTGCCAGCAGTTTACGGGTCCACGAGCAGTACTTC. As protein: CASSLRVHEQYF.